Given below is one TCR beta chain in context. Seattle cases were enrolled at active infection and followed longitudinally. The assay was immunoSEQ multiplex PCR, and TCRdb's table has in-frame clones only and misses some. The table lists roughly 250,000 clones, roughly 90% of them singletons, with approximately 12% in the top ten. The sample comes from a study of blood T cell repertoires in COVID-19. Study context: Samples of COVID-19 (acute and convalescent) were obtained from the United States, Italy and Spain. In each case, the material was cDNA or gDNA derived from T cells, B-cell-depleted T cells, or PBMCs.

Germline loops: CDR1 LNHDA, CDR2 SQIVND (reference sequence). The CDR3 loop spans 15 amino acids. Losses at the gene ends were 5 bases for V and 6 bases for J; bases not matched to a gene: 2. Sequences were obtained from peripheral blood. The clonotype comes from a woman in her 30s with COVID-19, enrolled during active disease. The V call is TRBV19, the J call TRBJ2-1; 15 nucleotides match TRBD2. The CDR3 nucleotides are TGTGCCAGTAGTCCGGGACTAGCGGGGGGCAATGAGCAGTTCTTC. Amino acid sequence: CASSPGLAGGNEQFF. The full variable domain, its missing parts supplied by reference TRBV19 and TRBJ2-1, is DGGITQSPKYLFRKEGQNVTLSCEQNLNHDAMYWYRQDPGQGLRLIYYSQIVNDFQKGDIAEGYSVSREKKESFPLTVTSAQKNPTAFYLCASSPGLAGGNEQFFGPGTRLTVL.